This TCR beta chain originates from a study of graft-versus-host responses after intestinal transplantation. The overall study: Every recipient underwent anti-thymocyte globulin induction, then tacrolimus and steroids for roughly three years. Notes on the study in general: Detected in recipient marrow were GvH clones, some of which were first observed in ileum or blood. Early post-transplant HvG declines showed an association with peak circulating GvH clone levels. In patients with graft-donor T cell macrochimerism, allograft graft-versus-host to host-versus-graft clonal ratios were high.

This clone was found a few times. Its matching antigen is unknown. This CDR3 has 13 residues. V shed 3 bases and J shed 3 bases, with 9 bases lying between them. Germline CDR1 and CDR2: SGHNT and YYREEE (reference sequence). Clones were read by immunoSEQ multiplex PCR, and TCRdb kept only the in-frame ones, dropping some. Among over 100,000 clones listed, roughly nine tenths were seen once. The V and J genes are TRBV5-4 and TRBJ1-1, with unresolved D. The sample consisted of unstimulated CD4+ T cells sorted from spleen or lymph node cells, taken before transplant. The TCR sequence derives from a human donor who was the organ donor for an intestinal transplant. The CDR3 bases are TGTGCCAGCAGCTGGCCGGGCCACACTGAAGCTTTCTTT. Translation gives CASSWPGHTEAFF.